This T cell receptor beta chain was captured by sequencing in a study of Graves' ophthalmopathy and Graves' hyperthyroidism. In its sample, this clonotype was seen many times. Amplification targeted the TCR beta CDR3 regions, with RNA transcripts as the source material. The first round was an RT-PCR with HTBI primers, and the second round was a multiplex PCR. MiXCR was run by TCRdb on the multiplex PCR reads, yielding one entry per CDR3 protein. The repertoire holds roughly 500,000 distinct CDR3 sequences, with about an eighth as singletons. Trimming at V came to 1 base and at J to 0 bases, leaving 11 bases not matched to a gene. The CDR3 is 18 amino acids. Germline V CDR1 and CDR2: MDHEN, SYDVKM.

The receptor was derived from a woman aged 25 to 39 with Graves' ophthalmopathy. The genes are TRBV28 and TRBJ1-1; 7 nucleotides agree with TRBD1. The specimen was blood. The CDR3 DNA follows: TGTGCCAGCAGTTTATTCCCCGCCCGGGACAGAGTGAACACTGAAGCTTTCTTT. Protein: CASSLFPARDRVNTEAFF. The entire variable domain, with the rest obtained from reference TRBV28 and TRBJ1-1, is as follows: DVKVTQSSRYLVKRTGEKVFLECVQDMDHENMFWYRQDPGLGLRLIYFSYDVKMKEKGDIPEGYSVSREKKERFSLILESASTNQTSMYLCASSLFPARDRVNTEAFFGQGTRLTVV.